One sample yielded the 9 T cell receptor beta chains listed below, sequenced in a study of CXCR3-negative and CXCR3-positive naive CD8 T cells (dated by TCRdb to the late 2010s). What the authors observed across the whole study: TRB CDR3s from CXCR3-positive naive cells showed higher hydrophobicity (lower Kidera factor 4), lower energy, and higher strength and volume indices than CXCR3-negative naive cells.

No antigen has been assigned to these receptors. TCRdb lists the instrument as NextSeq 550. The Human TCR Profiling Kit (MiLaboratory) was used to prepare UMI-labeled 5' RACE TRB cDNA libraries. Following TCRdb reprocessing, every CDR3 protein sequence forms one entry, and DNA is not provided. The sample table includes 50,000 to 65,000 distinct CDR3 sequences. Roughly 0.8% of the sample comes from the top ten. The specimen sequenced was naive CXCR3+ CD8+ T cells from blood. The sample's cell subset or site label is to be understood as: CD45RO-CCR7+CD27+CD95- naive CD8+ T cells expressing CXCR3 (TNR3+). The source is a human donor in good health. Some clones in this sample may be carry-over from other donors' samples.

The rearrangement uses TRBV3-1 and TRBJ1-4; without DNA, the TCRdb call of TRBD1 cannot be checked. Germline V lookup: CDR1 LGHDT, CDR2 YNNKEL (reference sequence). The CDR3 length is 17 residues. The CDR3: CASSREMFGTGSSKLFF.

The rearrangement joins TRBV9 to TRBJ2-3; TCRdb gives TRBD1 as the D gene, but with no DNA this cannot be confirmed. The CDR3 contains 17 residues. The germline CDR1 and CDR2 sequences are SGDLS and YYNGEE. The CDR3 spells CASSASRTGFSTDTQYF. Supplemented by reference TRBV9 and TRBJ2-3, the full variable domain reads DSGVTQTPKHLITATGQRVTLRCSPRSGDLSVYWYQQSLDQGLQFLIQYYNGEERAKGNILERFSAQQFPDLHSELNLSSLELGDSALYFCASSASRTGFSTDTQYFGPGTRLTVL.

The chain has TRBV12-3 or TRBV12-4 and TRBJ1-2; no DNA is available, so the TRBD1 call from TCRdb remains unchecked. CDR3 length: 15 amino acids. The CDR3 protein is CASSFGGDRTYGYTF.

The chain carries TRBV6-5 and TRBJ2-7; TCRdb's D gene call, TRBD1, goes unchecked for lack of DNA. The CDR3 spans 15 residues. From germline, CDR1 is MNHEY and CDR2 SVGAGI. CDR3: CASSYSGQHSYEQYF.

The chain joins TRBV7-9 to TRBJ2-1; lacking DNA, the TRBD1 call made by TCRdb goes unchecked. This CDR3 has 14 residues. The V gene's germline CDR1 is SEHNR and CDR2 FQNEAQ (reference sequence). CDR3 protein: CASSLFGGRDEQFF.

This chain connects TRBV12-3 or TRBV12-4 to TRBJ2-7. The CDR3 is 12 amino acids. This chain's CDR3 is CASTTIGYEQYF.

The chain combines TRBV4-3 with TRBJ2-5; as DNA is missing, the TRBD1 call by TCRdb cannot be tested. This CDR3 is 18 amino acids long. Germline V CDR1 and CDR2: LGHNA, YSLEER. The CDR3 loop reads CVSSQDWNSADSQETQYF.

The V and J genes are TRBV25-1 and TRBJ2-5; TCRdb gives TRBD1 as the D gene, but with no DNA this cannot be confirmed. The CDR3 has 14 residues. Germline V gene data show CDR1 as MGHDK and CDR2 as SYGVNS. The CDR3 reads CASSEAGVGETQYF.

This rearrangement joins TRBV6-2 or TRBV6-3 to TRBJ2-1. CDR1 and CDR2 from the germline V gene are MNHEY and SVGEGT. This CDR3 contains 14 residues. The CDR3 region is CASSYSGAYNEQFF.